The 18 T cell receptor beta chains below come from one sample, sequenced in a study of vaccination and CD4 T cells after COVID-19 (dated by TCRdb to between 2021 and 2024). The meaning of the sample's treatment or condition label: 10-day PBMC culture with coronavirus spike peptide pools or control peptides (ViraFEST assay). No antigen has been identified for these receptors. Libraries were built with PCR. Sequencing relied on an Illumina iSeq 100. At the Johns Hopkins FTIC core, DNA from the cultured CD4+ T cells underwent TCR sequencing with the Oncomine TCR Beta short-read assay. TCRdb trimmed the raw reads at Q25, called clones with MiXCR and kept productive beta chains. Merged by CDR3 protein, the rows form single entries marked with the most common genes and DNA. In this sample the table shows about 17,000 distinct CDR3 sequences, 40% to 50% of which occur a single time. Approximately 5% of the sample belongs to the ten largest clones.

This specimen consisted of CD4+ T cells from blood, cultured in vitro, obtained before SARS-CoV-2 vaccination. The receptor source for this set is a human donor who had recovered from COVID-19.

Worth noting for this clonotype: A read error may account for a junction end that differs from germline. The V gene is TRBV7-2, the J gene TRBJ2-7, with a tentative D call TRBD2 (6 bases). The CDR3 loop spans 16 amino acids. CDR1 is SGHTA, CDR2 FQGNSA, per germline. CDR3 in DNA: TGTGCCAGCAGCCTAGCTCGGGTCGCAATGGGAGGCGAGCAGTACTTC. Encoded protein: CASSLARVAMGGEQYF.

The chain has TRBV19 and TRBJ1-2; TRBD1 matches 7 bases. The CDR3 totals 16 residues. V lost 3 bases, J lost 5 bases, and 12 bases stayed unmatched. Germline V gives CDR1 LNHDA, CDR2 SQIVND (reference sequence). CDR3 amino acids: CASSITTGQLSYGYTF. The DNA of the CDR3 is TGTGCCAGTAGTATTACCACGGGACAGCTCTCTTATGGCTACACCTTC.

In this sample, this clonotype turned up a few times. For the CDR3, the DNA is TGTGCCAGCAGCTTAGCGGGGGCAGGGGGACTGACTGGCTACACCTTC. Encoded protein: CASSLAGAGGLTGYTF. The chain combines TRBV7-9 with TRBJ1-2, with TRBD1 matching over 7 bases. V lost 0 bases to trimming and J lost 7 bases; unmatched junction nucleotides: 11. The CDR3 runs to 16 residues. Germline CDR1 and CDR2: SEHNR and FQNEAQ (reference sequence).

This clonotype was counted a few times. The chain employs TRBV7-6 and TRBJ2-2; 8 bases are shared with TRBD2. Germline CDR1 reads SGHVS; CDR2 reads FNYEAQ. This CDR3 has 15 amino acids. With V trimmed by 5 bases and J by 6 bases, 8 bases remained unmatched. This chain's CDR3 is CASSQRGTIAGELFF. CDR3 in DNA: TGTGCCAGCAGCCAGCGGGGGACGATCGCCGGGGAGCTGTTTTTT.

The chain carries TRBV20-1 and TRBJ1-6; D remains ambiguous. This CDR3 has 13 amino acids. Trimming shortened V by 3 bases and J by 8 bases, and 11 bases separated the two germline ends. From germline, CDR1 is DFQATT and CDR2 SNEGSKA (reference sequence). CDR3 loop: CSARRGEDSPLHF. The CDR3 coding sequence is TGCAGTGCTAGGCGGGGAGAGGATTCACCCCTCCACTTT.

The J gene is TRBJ2-1, the V gene TRBV25-1, with D perhaps matching TRBD2 (6 bases). V lost 0 bases and J lost 8, with 14 bases in between. The germline V gene encodes CDR1 MGHDK and CDR2 SYGVNS. This CDR3 region has 15 residues. CDR3 DNA sequence: TGTGCCAGCAGTGAATATACGCTAGGAGGGGATGAGCAGTTCTTC. Its protein is CASSEYTLGGDEQFF.

The rearrangement joins TRBV9 to TRBJ2-5; TRBD2 agrees at 7 bases. The V and J ends lost 1 base and 5 bases, in that order; junction bases with no gene match: 5. The CDR3 extends over 14 amino acids. Germline V gene data show CDR1 as SGDLS and CDR2 as YYNGEE. DNA of the CDR3: TGTGCCAGCAGCGTAAGGAGCGGGGATGAGACCCAGTACTTC. It encodes CASSVRSGDETQYF. The variable domain in full, with the rest retrieved from reference TRBV9 and TRBJ2-5, is DSGVTQTPKHLITATGQRVTLRCSPRSGDLSVYWYQQSLDQGLQFLIQYYNGEERAKGNILERFSAQQFPDLHSELNLSSLELGDSALYFCASSVRSGDETQYFGPGTRLLVL.

The chain combines TRBV20-1 with TRBJ2-3; D may be TRBD2 (5 bases). The CDR3 spans 15 residues. The germline gives CDR1 DFQATT, CDR2 SNEGSKA (reference sequence). V dropped 0 bases and J dropped 4 bases, with 14 bases sitting between them. The CDR3 DNA follows: TGCAGTGCTAGAGATGACGGGAATGTCGCAGATACGCAGTATTTT. It codes for CSARDDGNVADTQYF.

V usage is TRBV28 and J usage is TRBJ2-5; D possibly uses TRBD1 or TRBD2 (5 bases each). V was cut by 6 bases and J by 5 bases, with 19 bases left in between. CDR1 and CDR2 (germline): MDHEN, SYDVKM. The CDR3 contains 15 residues. CDR3 sequence reads: CASSTAQVGIETQYF. CDR3 sequence (DNA): TGTGCCAGCAGCACCGCACAGGTCGGGATTGAGACCCAGTACTTC.

The chain is built from TRBV20-1 and TRBJ1-3; unclear D gene. The germline V and J ends were trimmed by 3 bases and 12 bases, with 18 bases remaining between them. Per the germline V gene, CDR1 is DFQATT and CDR2 is SNEGSKA (reference sequence). The CDR3 contains 13 residues. DNA for the CDR3: TGCAGTGCTAGTAACCCCCCGGGTAGAGACATATATTTT. The encoded protein is CSASNPPGRDIYF.

The chain employs TRBV20-1 and TRBJ1-5; TRBD1 aligns across 8 bases. The CDR3 sequence is 19 residues long. Looked up from germline, CDR1 is DFQATT and CDR2 is SNEGSKA (reference sequence). V dropped 5 bases and J dropped 7; count of bases not matched to a gene: 25. The CDR3 bases are TGCAGTGCTGTCCGGCGACAGGGGATGGGGGTGGGAGGAAACCAGCCCCAGCATTTT. The encoded protein is CSAVRRQGMGVGGNQPQHF.

The chain joins TRBV2 to TRBJ2-4; TRBD2 is a possible D gene (5 bases). Germline V gives CDR1 SNHLY, CDR2 FYNNEI. V was shortened by 5 bases and J by 3 bases, with 11 bases between the two germline ends. The CDR3 runs 14 residues. The chain's CDR3 is CASSRAAGKNIQYF. The CDR3 bases are TGTGCCAGCAGTAGAGCGGCGGGCAAAAACATTCAGTACTTC.

This rearrangement joins TRBV30 to TRBJ1-2; D call uncertain. The length of the CDR3 is 14 residues. V was pared by 4 bases and J by 0 bases, with 12 bases between. CDR1 and CDR2 from the germline V gene are GTSNPN and SVGIG (reference sequence). CDR3 residues: CAWTRGGSNYGYTF. CDR3 in DNA: TGTGCCTGGACCCGGGGAGGGTCTAACTATGGCTACACCTTC.

The chain is built from TRBV12-3 or TRBV12-4 and TRBJ2-5; TRBD2 matches 11 bases. CDR3 length equals 15 residues. V was clipped by 6 bases and J by 4 bases; unmatched bases: 7. CDR3 DNA: TGTGCCAGCAGCCAGGTAGCGGGAGGGAGAGAGACCCAGTACTTC. Amino acids: CASSQVAGGRETQYF.

V gene TRBV20-1 combines with J gene TRBJ2-7, with D perhaps matching TRBD1 (6 bases). The CDR3 runs to 12 residues. CDR1 is DFQATT and CDR2 is SNEGSKA in the germline V gene (reference sequence). Trimming cost V 5 bases and J 8 bases, with 16 bases left between them. This CDR3 is CSALLDRNKQYF. In nucleotides, the CDR3 is TGCAGTGCTCTCCTCGACAGGAACAAGCAGTACTTC.

The chain has TRBV7-2 and TRBJ2-7; 9 bases are a match to TRBD2. The ends lost 1 base at V and 0 bases at J; junction bases unmatched: 10. Looked up from germline, CDR1 is SGHTA and CDR2 is FQGNSA. This CDR3 region has 18 residues. The CDR3 sequence: CASSLVHSASGTSYEQYF. The CDR3 bases are TGTGCCAGCAGCTTAGTTCATTCGGCTAGCGGGACCTCCTACGAGCAGTACTTC.

The chain uses TRBV2 and TRBJ1-2; D not certain. The germline V gene has CDR1 SNHLY and CDR2 FYNNEI. The CDR3 contains 13 residues. V lost 4 bases to trimming and J lost 5 bases, with 11 bases between them. The CDR3 coding sequence is TGTGCCAGCAGTGGGACTCGTACTTATGGCTACACCTTC. It is translated as CASSGTRTYGYTF.

This chain links TRBV12-3 or TRBV12-4 with TRBJ2-2; TRBD1 agrees at 8 bases. The CDR3 is made up of 18 amino acids. Trimming cost V 1 base and J 2 bases; bases outside gene matches: 9. The CDR3 reads CASSLDRGESSNTGELFF. The CDR3 DNA is TGTGCCAGCAGTTTAGACAGGGGGGAATCCTCTAACACCGGGGAGCTGTTTTTT.